What follows is one TCR beta chain and its context. TCRdb re-called the 5' RACE reads with MiXCR, one entry per CDR3 protein. The sample shows 280,000 or so distinct CDR3 sequences, roughly 8% of them seen only once. The source of the sample is a study of T-cell memory formation after mild COVID-19. V lost 4 bases, J lost 7 bases, and 15 bases stayed unmatched. The CDR3 length is 16 residues. The chain combines TRBV12-3 or TRBV12-4 with TRBJ2-5, with TRBD2 matching 7 bases. This clonotype was sampled from a man younger than 30 who had mild COVID-19 (a few samples of this study predate the infection). Cell type and time point are not known. Specimen: PBMCs or a T cell subset sorted from them (not recorded which). The CDR3 sequence is CASSSVGTTLSATQYF. CDR3 coding DNA: TGTGCCAGCAGTTCCGTAGGGACTACCCTAAGTGCGACCCAGTACTTC.